The present T cell receptor beta chain was sequenced within a study of cytomegalovirus exposure and HLA in healthy donors (dated by TCRdb to the late 2010s). Looking at the study overall: An earlier analysis of roughly 500 of the donors reported under 300 Gb of sequence data and 90 million to 120 million unique TCR beta sequences obtained from roughly 170 million T cells. The study profiled the T cell repertoires of approximately 700 subjects by immunosequencing and related them to cytomegalovirus serostatus. Among about 370 genotyped donors of the cohort, an average of approximately 240,000 unique TCR beta nucleotide sequences was sequenced per donor, of which 15% to 20% were non-productive. Class I and class II HLA loci were covered by the typing at four-digit resolution. The number of typed donors differed by locus: roughly 620-630 for A, B, C, DRB1 and DQB1; about 520 for DQA1; 606 for DPA1; and some 470 for DPB1. To predict cytomegalovirus infection status, the study brought together high-throughput TCR immunosequencing, statistical association of individual TCRs with disease status, and machine learning. Besides the first cohort of hundreds of subjects, a separate validation cohort made up of roughly 120 different subjects was used. Rather than using new phenotypic data, the later analysis identified candidate immune exposures from TCR beta sequences and from how often those sequences occurred across donors. In a later analysis, previously published TCR beta repertoires from 670 or so donors were re-analyzed and high-resolution HLA genotyping was added so that TCR occurrence patterns could be studied. Donor age, sex, ethnicity and CMV serostatus were compiled together with the repertoire data. The study was designed to test whether signatures of past pathogen exposure could be identified by cataloging public T cell receptors. Four or five DR-DQ haplotypes were treated as single units for association and clustering because of strong linkage in the cohort. Approximately 330 gigabases of sequencing data and tens of millions of unique TCR sequences made up an early release that covered over 550 HLA-typed donors. Genome-wide SNP genotypes for about 65% of the roughly 670 donors were used in a later genetic analysis, which treated that subset as a discovery cohort. Every repertoire in the discovery cohort had been generated on one and the same sequencing platform. Of the 398 genotyped donors, 65% to 90% fell in the genetic ancestry cluster associated with self-reported Caucasian donors. An earlier analysis of some 600 of the donors applied high-throughput TCR beta sequencing to assess whether each TCR beta V gene segment acted as functional or pseudogenic.

Receptors were amplified or captured by the immunoSEQ multiplex PCR assay. The multiplex PCR relied on a mix of 60 forward primers for TCR Vbeta segments and 13 reverse primers for TCR Jbeta segments. The CDR3 region of rearranged TCR beta genes was amplified from genomic DNA by a multiplex PCR assay. On the Illumina HiSeq System, the amplified TCR beta libraries were sequenced as 87-base-pair reads. The source study handled its data this way. A later analysis counted about 80 million unique TCR beta chains across the 550 to 700 repertoires, and 10 million to 12 million of these chains were shared by at least two donors. To remove PCR and sequencing errors, raw reads were error-corrected and collapsed into unique sequences using a nearest-neighbor algorithm that merged closely related sequences. Alignment of CDR3 sequences to IMGT reference sequences was used to assign V, D and J gene segments. For a sequence to be retained, a match of at least six nucleotides was required to both a V gene segment and a J gene segment. A rearrangement counted as productive if the CDR3 had no stop codons and remained in frame with V and J, and every other rearrangement counted as non-productive. CDR3 was defined by IMGT convention, running from the second conserved V-encoded cysteine to the conserved J-encoded phenylalanine. The earlier analysis of some 580 of the donors excluded any sequence lacking an unambiguous match to a single V gene segment. An earlier analysis of over 450 of the donors classified V segments as functional when productive rearrangements were above 56.7% and as segregating when the standard deviation between donors was above 5%. A statistical classification framework was built for diagnosing cytomegalovirus status from the catalog of TCR beta chain sequences. V and J gene assignment, in a later analysis, came from comparing TCR nucleotide sequences with IMGT/GENE-DB human TR gene sequences. The TCRdist pipeline was used in a later analysis to assign CDR3 sequences and most-parsimonious VDJ recombination scenarios. In a later analysis, each TCR beta chain was defined by its CDR3 amino acid sequence together with its V-gene family, and reads lacking a unique V-gene family were excluded. A later analysis removed 600 or so highly shared, low-generation-probability nucleotide sequences to deal with suspected cross-contamination and a sequencing artifact. In a later analysis, a clonal expansion index was calculated for each public chain from normalized within-repertoire ranks of inferred template counts. Generation probabilities in a later analysis came from a VDJ recombination model fitted to out-of-frame rearrangements, and those results were checked against IGoR. Hypergeometric tests were used in a later analysis to score TCR-TCR, TCR-HLA and TCR-CMV co-occurrence, with a repertoire-size bias correction applied to the TCR pairs. To estimate false discovery rates, a later analysis permuted the HLA or CMV assignments 20 times. In a later analysis, co-occurring TCRs were grouped with DBSCAN, and TCRdist sequence similarity was added when clustering was performed within HLA-allele-positive subsets. For co-occurrence clustering, repertoires with fewer than 30,000 or more than 120,000 public chains were excluded, along with roughly 5 repertoires with anomalous nucleotide sharing. This is the immuneACCESS table as TCRdb keeps it, with only in-frame sequences that have V and J called. A part of the clones is gone; compared with another copy, unresolved V genes explain less than half, and the rest is unexplained. V, J and clone size derive from that table, while D and trimming were established from the DNA sequence. For this sample the table gives nearly 110,000 clones, of which 65% to 80% were detected only once. The top ten clones comprise about 3.6% of the sample.

About this clone: It lacks a known antigen. Base qualities are missing; no much larger clone stands one base away.

Here is what the overall study found, with its caveats: Presence/absence analyses assumed roughly uniform sequencing depth across donors, an assumption that may not hold. Only TCR beta chains were sequenced in this cohort, and the absence of alpha or paired-chain data limited detectable features. A total of 150 to 200 TCR beta chains were listed by the study as associated with cytomegalovirus. The classifier was reported to diagnose cytomegalovirus status with high specificity and sensitivity in both the original and validation cohorts. At a false discovery rate of 0.05, a later analysis linked about 16,000 TCR beta sequences to specific HLA alleles. The sequencing pipeline was judged likely to have produced a cluster of highly shared sequence variants as a technical artifact. Because HLA typing was unavailable for some donors at each locus, only the typed subset was used in association tests. In vitro tests confirmed that a few of the cytomegalovirus-associated TCR beta chains recognize cytomegalovirus antigens. In a later analysis, HLA-associated TCR beta chains showed more clonal expansion and lower generation probabilities than non-associated chains that were equally common. V-gene and J-gene trimming of TCR beta chains was associated with a missense DCLRE1C variant in a later genetic analysis, and the association was replicated in an independent cohort. Linkage disequilibrium might explain the correlated functional status among segregating V segments, but an unknown experimental factor could not be excluded. A further reported finding was that TCR beta sequences accurately predicted the HLA-A and HLA-B alleles for most subjects in the first cohort. Immune exposure information for the cohort was limited to CMV serostatus. Several of the top co-occurrence clusters appeared to be linked to parvovirus B19, influenza, CMV and Epstein-Barr virus, according to a later analysis. According to a later genetic analysis, donors in an Asian-associated ancestry cluster had fewer N-insertions in productive TCRs than the approximately 650-donor mean. In a later analysis, most CMV-associated TCR beta chains were found to appear HLA-restricted, with HLA associations seemingly driven largely by CMV exposure. Because counts were too low, roughly 18 rarely observed V segments, including chromosome 9 orphons, were left out of the earlier analysis of approximately 500 of the donors. Assigning TCR associations to individual alleles was difficult when HLA alleles, especially DR and DQ, strongly co-occurred. The authors suggested that the approach could potentially be extended to other disease states and immunological phenotypes. While some public TCRs were present in many individuals, most TCR sequences turned up only very rarely across donors. In an earlier analysis of about 540 of the donors, most TCR beta V segments were observed in productive rearrangements about 87% or about 30% of the time, broadly matching IMGT annotations. According to a later analysis, TCR association rates differed among HLA loci, with DRB1 alleles showing the most associated TCRs and HLA-C alleles showing the fewest.

The cohort comprised around 700 healthy bone marrow donors. At the time of sampling, all cohort members were nominally healthy, though unrecorded immune exposures were likely present. The donor was CMV seronegative and was included in the group of 352 seronegative cohort members. A peripheral blood sample was provided by each donor, and peripheral blood mononuclear cells were used for TCR beta sequencing. Genomic DNA was extracted from the blood cell samples with the Qiagen DNeasy Blood Extraction Kit. Sequenced sample: PBMCs. The clonotype originates from a man aged 55 to 70 in good health and CMV-seronegative.

The CDR3 here reads CASSYGAAAYSNQPQHF. The nucleotide sequence reads as follows: TGTGCCAGCAGTTACGGAGCAGCAGCTTATAGCAATCAGCCCCAGCATTTT. Here the chain combines TRBV28 and TRBJ1-5; the D gene remains uncertain. CDR1 MDHEN and CDR2 SYDVKM are derived from the germline V gene. Taken from cysteine to phenylalanine, the CDR3 has 17 residues. The CDR3 DNA has 51 bases and is translated from base 1. The junction carries 16 bases between V and J, which are trimmed by 4 bases and 0 bases respectively.